These 17 T cell receptor beta chains were sequenced from one sample in a study of blood T cell repertoires in COVID-19. Some clones are missing from TCRdb's copy, which holds only in-frame ones; the method was immunoSEQ multiplex PCR. The repertoire holds about 190,000 clones, with 65% to 80% as singletons. Material: peripheral blood. Receptors originate from a man over 45 who had recovered from COVID-19.

This chain connects TRBV3-1 (or the pseudogene TRBV3-2) to TRBJ2-5; TRBD2 matches 10 bases. Germline CDR1 reads LGHDT; CDR2 reads YNNKEL (reference sequence). Losses at the gene ends were 2 bases for V and 1 base for J; bases not matched to a gene: 10. The length of the CDR3 is 18 residues. The CDR3, as DNA: TGTGCCAGCAGCCAACCGAGGGAGACTAGCGGGCGCCAAGAGACCCAGTACTTC. Translated, it gives CASSQPRETSGRQETQYF.

This chain connects TRBV30 to TRBJ2-1; 8 bases agree with TRBD1. Per germline, CDR1 GTSNPN and CDR2 SVGIG (reference sequence). The CDR3 runs 15 residues. J was trimmed by 5 bases and V by 6 bases; bases with no gene match: 12. In DNA form, the CDR3 reads TGTGCCTGTTCGACAGGGGTCCGCCGAGACAATGAGCAGTTCTTC. It translates to CACSTGVRRDNEQFF.

This clone has a handful of counts. The chain joins TRBV28 to TRBJ1-1, with D hard to call. Germline lookup yields CDR1 MDHEN and CDR2 SYDVKM. V shed 7 bases and J shed 1 base, with 13 bases lying between them. This CDR3 region has 14 residues. CDR3 protein: CASTSGPTNTEAFF. DNA for the CDR3: TGTGCCAGCACTTCTGGGCCCACGAACACTGAAGCTTTCTTT.

The chain carries TRBV9 and TRBJ2-5; D is possibly TRBD2 (6 bases). Deletions cut 3 bases from V and 5 bases from J, with 14 bases between. Germline V gene lookup returns CDR1 SGDLS and CDR2 YYNGEE. This CDR3 spans 14 amino acids. The CDR3 nucleotides are TGTGCCAGCAGCGAGGGAGGACTCGGGGAGACCCAGTACTTC. Translated: CASSEGGLGETQYF.

This sequence joins TRBV5-1 and TRBJ1-3, with D uncertain. V lost 3 bases to trimming and J lost 4 bases, with 14 bases between them. The CDR3 has 15 amino acids. Germline CDR1 and CDR2: SGHRS and YFSETQ. The CDR3 loop reads CASSSDLLGGNTIYF. The CDR3 DNA sequence: TGCGCCAGCAGCTCCGACCTACTAGGGGGAAACACCATATATTTT.

This chain uses TRBV1 with TRBJ2-7; no check of the table's D call, TRBD2, against the DNA was made. TRBV1 is marked as a pseudogene. The CDR3 sequence is 16 residues long. CDR3 sequence (DNA): TGCACCAGCGCCATTCTAGCGGGAGGGGACATGTACGAGCAGTACTTC. Translating it yields CTSAILAGGDMYEQYF.

The chain carries TRBV3-1 (or the pseudogene TRBV3-2) and TRBJ1-4, with 9 bases aligning to TRBD1. CDR1 LGHDT and CDR2 YNNKEL come from the germline V gene (reference sequence). The CDR3 contains 14 residues. V gave up 3 bases and J gave up 11 bases; unmatched junction bases: 7. CDR3 coding DNA: TGTGCCAGCAGCCAGGACAGGGGAGGGCGGAAACTGTTTTTT. Translation: CASSQDRGGRKLFF.

Only one count was recorded for this clone. The J gene is TRBJ2-2, the V gene TRBV12-3 or TRBV12-4; unclear D gene. CDR3 length equals 12 residues. The V end lost 7 bases, the J end lost 3 bases, and 6 bases lay between the germline ends. CDR3: CASKIYTGELFF. In DNA form, the CDR3 reads TGTGCCAGCAAAATCTACACCGGGGAGCTGTTTTTT.

J is TRBJ2-7 and V is TRBV18; 7 positions match TRBD1. This CDR3 has 14 residues. V trimming: 0 bases; J trimming: 4 bases; junction bases outside the gene matches: 3. Germline-derived CDR1 and CDR2 are KGHSH and LQKENI. DNA for the CDR3: TGTGCCAGCTCACCACCACAGGGGAGATACGAGCAGTACTTC. Its protein is CASSPPQGRYEQYF.

J is TRBJ2-1 and V is TRBV19; TRBD2 matches 11 bases. V lost 6 bases and J lost 7; bases outside the gene matches: 11. The CDR3 runs to 16 residues. Per the germline V gene, CDR1 is LNHDA and CDR2 is SQIVND (reference sequence). The CDR3 nucleotides are TGTGCCAGTAGCTACCGGAGACTAGCGGGAAAAAATGAGCAGTTCTTC. Encoded protein: CASSYRRLAGKNEQFF.

The chain combines TRBV5-5 with TRBJ1-1, with 10 bases that match TRBD1. The CDR3 has 15 amino acids. Germline CDR1 SGHKS, CDR2 YYEKEE (reference sequence). Trimming cost V 4 bases and J 5 bases; bases outside gene matches: 8. Here the CDR3 DNA reads TGTGCCAGCAGCCCCTGGGGACAGGGGTTAACTGAAGCTTTCTTT. This gives the protein CASSPWGQGLTEAFF.

This clone was counted only a few times. The chain couples TRBV19 to TRBJ2-7; tentatively, D is TRBD1 (5 bases). Trimming removed 4 bases from V and 4 bases from J, with 11 bases in between. The length of the CDR3 is 13 residues. The germline V gene encodes CDR1 LNHDA and CDR2 SQIVND (reference sequence). The CDR3 loop is CASSKQDPYEQYF. The CDR3 nucleotides are TGTGCCAGTAGTAAACAGGACCCATACGAGCAGTACTTC.

V usage is TRBV5-1 and J usage is TRBJ1-2, with a weak D call TRBD1 (6 bases). The CDR3 sequence is 15 residues long. Trimming stripped 4 bases from V and 3 bases from J, with 16 bases between. Germline values: CDR1 SGHRS, CDR2 YFSETQ. Here the CDR3 DNA reads TGCGCCAGCAGCCCGGGGGGGGCAGGCGACTATGGCTACACCTTC. It encodes CASSPGGAGDYGYTF.

The chain combines TRBV6-5 with TRBJ2-7; TRBD1 aligns across 7 bases. CDR1 and CDR2 (germline): MNHEY, SVGAGI. The CDR3 loop spans 13 amino acids. V shed 6 bases and J 5 bases; nucleotides not matched to a gene: 7. The CDR3 coding sequence is TGTGCCAGCAGGCGACAGGGTTCCCACGAGCAGTACTTC. Protein: CASRRQGSHEQYF.

The genes are TRBV14 and TRBJ1-1; 7 bases agree with TRBD1. Trimming cost V 4 bases and J 1 base; bases outside gene matches: 6. CDR1 is SGHDN, CDR2 FVKESK, per germline. This CDR3 has 15 residues. CDR3 bases: TGTGCCAGCAGCCCCTGGGACAGTCGGAACACTGAAGCTTTCTTT. This translates into CASSPWDSRNTEAFF.

This chain links TRBV11-2 with TRBJ2-2; D unclear. Germline CDR1 reads SGHAT; CDR2 reads FQNNGV. The CDR3 is made up of 12 amino acids. Trimming took 5 bases from V and 8 from J, leaving 9 bases between them. The CDR3 spells CASSPSYGELFF. Here the CDR3 DNA reads TGTGCCAGCAGCCCTTCGTATGGGGAGCTGTTTTTT.

The V and J genes are TRBV7-3 and TRBJ2-3, with D possibly TRBD2 on 6 matching bases. Germline CDR1 SGHTA, CDR2 FQGTGA. The CDR3 length is 14 residues. V was clipped by 2 bases and J by 1 base, with 7 bases between them. In nucleotides, the CDR3 is TGTGCCAGCAGCTTAGTAGCGGGCACAGATACGCAGTATTTT. Amino acid sequence: CASSLVAGTDTQYF.